This T cell receptor (beta chain) stems from a study of CD8 T cells in Susac syndrome. An amount of RNA that ranged from roughly 0.45 to 1 ug was reverse transcribed with random hexamers. TCR beta CDR3 was amplified by immunoSEQ covering 54 Vbeta and 13 Jbeta. From the immunoSEQ multiplex PCR reads, TCRdb called clonotypes with MiXCR, one entry per CDR3 protein. Here the sample spans 200,000 to 250,000 distinct CDR3 sequences, roughly 96% being singletons. Comments on this clonotype: Its matching antigen is unknown.

Findings and caveats of the study: A relatively small number of individuals underwent TCR sequencing and HLA analysis.

Peripheral blood CD8+ and CD4+ T cells were profiled by TCR beta sequencing. Negative isolation was applied to CD8+ and CD4+ T cells, and FACS enrichment was applied to TEMRA cells. The CDR3 is made up of 12 amino acids. Trimming pared 4 bases from V and 4 bases from J, leaving 10 bases between. Germline V gives CDR1 SQVTM, CDR2 ANQGSEA. The genes are TRBV29-1 and TRBJ1-1; D uncertain. The sequenced sample was CD4+ T cells from PBMCs. The clonotype comes from a human donor with multiple sclerosis. The CDR3 protein is CSVVILGTEAFF. CDR3 nucleotide sequence: TGCAGCGTTGTTATCCTGGGCACTGAAGCTTTCTTT. Complete variable domain (other parts from reference TRBV29-1 and TRBJ1-1): SAVISQKPSRDICQRGTSLTIQCQVDSQVTMMFWYRQQPGQSLTLIATANQGSEATYESGFVIDKFPISRPNLTFSTLTVSNMSPEDSSIYLCSVVILGTEAFFGQGTRLTVV.